Here is one T cell receptor beta chain with its context. Its antigen is still unknown. TCRdb re-analysed the RT-PCR reads in MiXCR, keeping a single row per CDR3 protein. In the table there are about 520,000 distinct CDR3 sequences, 6% to 9% of which are singletons. The source of the sample is a study of response to subunit inactivated influenza vaccine. Study-wide results and caveats: With each seasonal influenza vaccination, the authors suggested, few new T cells are recruited.

Looked up from germline, CDR1 is LGHNA and CDR2 is YNFKEQ. The CDR3 is 15 residues long. V lost 0 bases, J lost 7 bases, and 15 bases lay in between. The receptor's source is a man aged 45 to 70 who received an inactivated influenza vaccine. The V call is TRBV4-2, the J call TRBJ1-2, with D uncertain. Sequences were derived from PBMCs from blood, sampled around 25 months after vaccination. The CDR3 here is CASSQDYDYPSGYTF. The CDR3 DNA is TGTGCCAGCAGCCAAGACTACGACTACCCTAGTGGCTACACCTTC.